This entry is about one TCR beta chain. Its antigen is as yet unknown. The data stem from a study of T cells in Graves' hyperthyroidism and ophthalmopathy. General study points: By a 13 V-J model, ophthalmopathy was set apart from stable hyperthyroidism.

RNA transcripts gave rise to amplified TCR beta CDR3 regions. In the first-round RT-PCR of the TCR CDR3, the HTBI primer set was used. A single record per CDR3 protein comes from TCRdb applying MiXCR to the multiplex PCR reads. The repertoire holds some 740,000 distinct CDR3 sequences, with 14% as singletons. CDR1 DFQATT and CDR2 SNEGSKA come from the germline V gene (reference sequence). V trimming: 5 bases; J trimming: 3 bases; junction bases outside the gene matches: 11. This CDR3 is 17 amino acids long. The chain carries TRBV20-1 and TRBJ2-3, with 13 bases identical to TRBD2. This receptor was identified in a woman aged 18-29 years with Graves' hyperthyroidism. The sample comprised blood. The CDR3 DNA follows: TGCAGTGCTTCTGCGACTAGCGGGAGGAGCGAAACAGATACGCAGTATTTT. Its protein is CSASATSGRSETDTQYF.